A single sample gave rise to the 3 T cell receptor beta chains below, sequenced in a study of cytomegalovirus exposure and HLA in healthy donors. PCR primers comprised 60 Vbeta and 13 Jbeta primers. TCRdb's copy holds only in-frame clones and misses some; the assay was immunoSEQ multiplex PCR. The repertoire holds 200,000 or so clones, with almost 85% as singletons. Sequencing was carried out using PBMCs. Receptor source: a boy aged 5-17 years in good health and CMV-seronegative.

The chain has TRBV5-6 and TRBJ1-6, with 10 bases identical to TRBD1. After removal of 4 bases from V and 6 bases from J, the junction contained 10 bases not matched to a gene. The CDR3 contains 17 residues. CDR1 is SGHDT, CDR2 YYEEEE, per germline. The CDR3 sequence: CASSAGTGAAINSPLHF. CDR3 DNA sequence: TGTGCCAGCAGCGCGGGGACAGGGGCCGCTATTAATTCACCCCTCCACTTT.

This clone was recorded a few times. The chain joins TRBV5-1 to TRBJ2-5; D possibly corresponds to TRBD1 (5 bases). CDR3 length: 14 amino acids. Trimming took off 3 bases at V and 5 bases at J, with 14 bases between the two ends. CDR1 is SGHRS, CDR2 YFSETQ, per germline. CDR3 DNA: TGCGCCAGCAGCTACGGACAAGCTCGGGAGACCCAGTACTTC. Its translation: CASSYGQARETQYF. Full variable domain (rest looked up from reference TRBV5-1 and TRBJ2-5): KAGVTQTPRYLIKTRGQQVTLSCSPISGHRSVSWYQQTPGQGLQFLFEYFSETQRNKGNFPGRFSGRQFSNSRSEMNVSTLELGDSALYLCASSYGQARETQYFGPGTRLLVL.

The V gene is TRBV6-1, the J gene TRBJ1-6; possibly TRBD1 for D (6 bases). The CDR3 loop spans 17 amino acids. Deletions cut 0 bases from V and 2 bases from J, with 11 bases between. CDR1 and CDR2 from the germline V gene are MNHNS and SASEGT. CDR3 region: CASSEAKGGAYNSPLHF. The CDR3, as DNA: TGTGCCAGCAGTGAAGCGAAAGGGGGAGCCTATAATTCACCCCTCCACTTT.